One and the same sample provided the 27 T cell receptor beta chains below, sequenced in a study of blood T cell repertoires in COVID-19. Sequencing was performed with immunoSEQ multiplex PCR; in TCRdb, only in-frame clones are kept and a portion is missing. Altogether 150,000 to 200,000 clones are present, approximately 84% being singletons, with the ten largest covering 2.5% to 3%. The sequenced material came from peripheral blood. All receptors come from an elderly woman with COVID-19, enrolled during active disease.

The rearrangement uses TRBV10-3 and TRBJ2-2, with 7 positions matching TRBD1. CDR1 and CDR2 (germline): ENHRY, SYGVKD. The CDR3 consists of 14 residues. J was trimmed by 6 bases and V by 3 bases; bases with no gene match: 4. The CDR3 protein is CAISDLGTAGELFF. In DNA, the CDR3 is TGTGCCATCAGTGACCTCGGGACAGCCGGGGAGCTGTTTTTT.

This clone was seen just once. CDR3 DNA sequence: TGCAGTGCTAGCAGGGTAGCTGAAGCTTTCTTT. As protein: CSASRVAEAFF. The chain uses TRBV20-1 and TRBJ1-1; possible D gene TRBD1, 5 bases. The CDR3 contains 11 residues. The V gene's germline CDR1 is DFQATT and CDR2 SNEGSKA (reference sequence). V lost 3 bases and J lost 6, with 8 bases in between.

This clone was counted between two and nine times. The chain uses TRBV19 and TRBJ2-7; tentatively, D is TRBD2 (5 bases). Germline lookup yields CDR1 LNHDA and CDR2 SQIVND (reference sequence). CDR3 length: 14 residues. V was clipped by 0 bases and J by 2 bases, with 8 bases between them. The CDR3 nucleotides read TGTGCCAGTAGTATAGATAGCGCAACCTACGAGCAGTACTTC. Its translation is CASSIDSATYEQYF.

This clone appeared a single time. The chain links TRBV19 to TRBJ2-1; TRBD2 is a possible D gene (5 bases). The CDR3 runs to 14 residues. Germline V gene data show CDR1 as LNHDA and CDR2 as SQIVND (reference sequence). Trimming took off 7 bases at V and 4 bases at J, with 14 bases between the two ends. The CDR3 loop is CASMAASSYNEQFF. CDR3 in DNA: TGTGCCAGTATGGCGGCTAGCTCATACAATGAGCAGTTCTTC.

This chain connects TRBV6-2 or TRBV6-3 to TRBJ1-5; maybe TRBD1 (6 bases). Germline V CDR1 and CDR2: MNHEY, SVGEGT. The CDR3 is made up of 17 amino acids. Trimming pared 0 bases from V and 0 bases from J, leaving 12 bases between. As DNA, the CDR3 is TGTGCCAGCAGTTACTCCTTCGGACAGCTTAGCAATCAGCCCCAGCATTTT. It is translated as CASSYSFGQLSNQPQHF.

This chain connects TRBV6-5 to TRBJ2-6; tentative D call: TRBD1 (5 bases). The CDR3 loop spans 14 amino acids. Germline V gene sequence: CDR1 MNHEY, CDR2 SVGAGI. The germline V and J ends were trimmed by 6 bases and 4 bases, with 10 bases remaining between them. CDR3 DNA: TGTGCCAGCAGCCACCGGACAGGGGCCAACGTCCTGACTTTC. It yields the protein CASSHRTGANVLTF.

The rearrangement links TRBV5-1 to TRBJ2-3; 9 bases align to TRBD1. The V gene end was trimmed by 4 bases and the J gene end by 5 bases; junction bases not matched to a gene: 5. The germline V gene has CDR1 SGHRS and CDR2 YFSETQ. This CDR3 has 14 residues. The CDR3 nucleotides are TGCGCCAGCAGCCAAAGGACAGGGGAAGATACGCAGTATTTT. Translated: CASSQRTGEDTQYF.

The chain links TRBV30 to TRBJ1-2; no clear D. The V gene lost 1 base and the J gene lost 4 bases, with 10 bases spanning the gap. Germline assignment: CDR1 GTSNPN and CDR2 SVGIG (reference sequence). This CDR3 is 13 amino acids long. The CDR3 nucleotides are TGTGCCTGGAGTGGGGCTGTTGCCTATGGCTACACCTTC. Translation: CAWSGAVAYGYTF.

This chain connects TRBV2 to TRBJ2-7; TRBD1 aligns across 7 bases. V was pared by 8 bases and J by 7 bases, with 11 bases of the junction left unmatched. Germline CDR1 SNHLY, CDR2 FYNNEI. The CDR3 has 13 residues. The CDR3 DNA is TGTGCCAGCTTCGGACAGGACCCAAGGGAGCAGTACTTC. Protein sequence: CASFGQDPREQYF.

This clone appeared a few times. The chain links TRBV19 to TRBJ1-5; 8 bases align to TRBD1. Germline loops: CDR1 LNHDA, CDR2 SQIVND (reference sequence). The CDR3 length is 15 residues. V lost 5 bases and J lost 0; bases outside the gene matches: 3. The chain's CDR3 is CASSGQGNSNQPQHF. DNA of the CDR3: TGTGCCAGTAGTGGACAGGGTAATAGCAATCAGCCCCAGCATTTT.

The rearrangement joins TRBV6-5 to TRBJ2-1; TRBD1 is a possible D gene (6 bases). The V and J ends lost 3 bases and 14 bases respectively, with 17 bases between them. The V gene's germline CDR1 is MNHEY and CDR2 SVGAGI. The CDR3 is 13 residues long. CDR3 in amino acids: CASSYITTGEEFF. The DNA of the CDR3 is TGTGCCAGCAGTTATATAACGACAGGCGAGGAGTTCTTC.

The rearrangement joins TRBV7-9 to TRBJ1-6, with TRBD1 as a possible D gene (5 bases). The CDR3 is 12 residues long. In germline, CDR1 is SEHNR, CDR2 FQNEAQ (reference sequence). The V end lost 4 bases, the J end lost 9 bases, and 7 bases lay between the germline ends. DNA for the CDR3: TGTGCCAGCAGCTCCAGGGTTTCACCCCTCCACTTT. It translates to CASSSRVSPLHF.

V usage is TRBV7-9 and J usage is TRBJ2-5, with 8 bases that match TRBD1. The CDR3 length is 15 residues. Germline V gives CDR1 SEHNR, CDR2 FQNEAQ (reference sequence). With V trimmed by 5 bases and J by 4 bases, 9 bases remained unmatched. CDR3: CASSNPRGRGETQYF. The CDR3 coding sequence is TGTGCCAGCAGCAACCCCAGGGGGCGAGGAGAGACCCAGTACTTC.

In this sample, this clone turned up once. V and J are TRBV7-2 and TRBJ2-2, with 10 bases matching TRBD2. The V gene end was trimmed by 6 bases and the J gene end by 4 bases; junction bases not matched to a gene: 5. The CDR3 is 15 amino acids. Germline CDR1 is SGHTA and CDR2 is FQGNSA. The CDR3 region has the DNA TGTGCCAGCAGGCCTCTAGCGGGGGTCACCGGGGAGCTGTTTTTT. This translates into CASRPLAGVTGELFF.

V and J are TRBV5-4 and TRBJ2-7; 9 nucleotides match TRBD2. The germline gives CDR1 SGHNT, CDR2 YYREEE (reference sequence). The CDR3 contains 16 residues. J gave up 6 bases and V 0 bases, and 10 bases lay outside the gene matches. CDR3 loop: CASSLGVSGSVGEQYF. The DNA for the CDR3 is TGTGCCAGCAGCTTGGGGGTTAGCGGGAGCGTGGGCGAGCAGTACTTC.

The chain links TRBV7-9 to TRBJ1-6; D not resolved. This CDR3 comprises 15 residues. The germline V and J ends were trimmed by 5 bases and 2 bases, with 10 bases remaining between them. CDR1 SEHNR and CDR2 FQNEAQ come from the germline V gene (reference sequence). This chain's CDR3 is CASSLDNTYNSPLHF. The CDR3 DNA reads TGTGCCAGCAGCCTAGACAACACCTATAATTCACCCCTCCACTTT. Filled out from reference TRBV7-9 and TRBJ1-6, the complete variable domain reads DTGVSQNPRHKITKRGQNVTFRCDPISEHNRLYWYRQTLGQGPEFLTYFQNEAQLEKSRLLSDRFSAERPKGSFSTLEIQRTEQGDSAMYLCASSLDNTYNSPLHFGNGTRLTVT.

The rearrangement joins TRBV29-1 to TRBJ2-3, with 12 bases that match TRBD2. This CDR3 has 15 amino acids. CDR1 is SQVTM, CDR2 ANQGSEA, per germline. V gave up 3 bases and J gave up 6 bases; unmatched junction bases: 7. The DNA of the CDR3 is TGCAGCGTTGAGATGAGACTAGCGGGAGTGGATACGCAGTATTTT. Its translation: CSVEMRLAGVDTQYF.

The J gene is TRBJ2-1, the V gene TRBV7-3; possibly TRBD1 for D (5 bases). In germline, CDR1 is SGHTA, CDR2 FQGTGA. The CDR3 has 16 amino acids. V was trimmed by 5 bases and J by 8 bases, leaving 22 bases between them. CDR3 nucleotide sequence: TGTGCCAGCAGCCCGAGACAGTCATACTTCTCCGATGAGCAGTTCTTC. Protein sequence: CASSPRQSYFSDEQFF.

The gene calls are TRBV5-4 and TRBJ2-7; tentative D call: TRBD1 (6 bases). Trimming removed 7 bases from V and 2 bases from J, with 13 bases in between. The CDR3 has 13 residues. Germline CDR1 and CDR2: SGHNT and YYREEE (reference sequence). CDR3 protein: CASSGTNPYEQYF. The CDR3 DNA sequence: TGTGCCAGCTCCGGGACAAACCCCTACGAGCAGTACTTC.

This chain uses TRBV4-2 with TRBJ2-1, with 7 bases matching TRBD2. CDR1 LGHNA and CDR2 YNFKEQ come from the germline V gene. The CDR3 sequence is 16 residues long. V shed 1 base, J shed 8 bases, and the junction held 11 bases outside the gene matches. The CDR3 region is CASSQGEAGLVHEQFF. The CDR3 nucleotides read TGTGCCAGCAGCCAAGGGGAAGCGGGATTGGTCCATGAGCAGTTCTTC.

As for this clone: Sequence at one end of the junction differs from germline and may be a read error. The chain links TRBV7-7 to TRBJ2-2; TRBD1 matches at 12 bases. The CDR3 spans 16 residues. Germline V gene data show CDR1 as SSHAT and CDR2 as FNYEAQ (reference sequence). The CDR3 sequence: CASSSPGQGASGELFF. In DNA, the CDR3 is TGTGCTAGCAGCTCACCGGGACAGGGGGCCTCCGGGGAGCTGTTTTTT.

This chain connects TRBV6-6 to TRBJ1-5, with 8 bases aligning to TRBD1. V shed 6 bases, J shed 6 bases, and the junction held 4 bases outside the gene matches. The CDR3 is made up of 13 amino acids. The germline gives CDR1 MNHNY, CDR2 SVGAGI (reference sequence). Here the CDR3 reads CASSGQGFQPQHF. CDR3 nucleotides: TGTGCCAGCAGCGGACAGGGCTTTCAGCCCCAGCATTTT.

This clone came up once. This rearrangement joins TRBV7-8 to TRBJ2-2; TRBD1 agrees at 8 bases. The V segment lost 4 bases and the J segment 6 bases; nucleotides outside the gene matches: 4. Germline V gives CDR1 SGHVS, CDR2 FQNEAQ. The CDR3 consists of 14 residues. The CDR3 bases are TGTGCCAGCAGCTCGCGGACAGGGTCCGGGGAGCTGTTTTTT. Amino acids: CASSSRTGSGELFF.

The chain joins TRBV2 to TRBJ2-7, with TRBD1 as a possible D gene (6 bases). Deletions cut 4 bases from V and 3 bases from J, with 13 bases between. Germline CDR1 is SNHLY and CDR2 is FYNNEI. The CDR3 consists of 14 residues. CDR3 sequence: CASSGGQIFYEQYF. Here the CDR3 DNA reads TGTGCCAGCAGTGGAGGACAGATTTTCTACGAGCAGTACTTC.

This clone was counted between two and nine times. The rearrangement joins TRBV4-2 to TRBJ2-2, with 9 bases identical to TRBD1. The CDR3 runs 16 residues. J was trimmed by 5 bases and V by 4 bases; bases with no gene match: 8. Germline V gene lookup returns CDR1 LGHNA and CDR2 YNFKEQ. The CDR3 coding sequence is TGTGCCAGCAGCCCTGGACAGGGGAGGGGTACCGGGGAGCTGTTTTTT. It specifies CASSPGQGRGTGELFF.

The chain combines TRBV4-3 with TRBJ2-2; 13 bases are shared with TRBD2. Trimming took 4 bases from V and 4 from J; bases not matched to a gene: 6. This CDR3 contains 17 residues. Germline CDR1 and CDR2: LGHNA and YSLEER. DNA for the CDR3: TGCGCCAGCAGCCGATCACTAGCGGGGGGGCCCACCGGGGAGCTGTTTTTT. This translates into CASSRSLAGGPTGELFF.

This chain links TRBV6-2 or TRBV6-3 with TRBJ1-1; 7 bases match TRBD1. This CDR3 has 12 residues. The junction had 2 bases not matched to a gene; V was cut back by 2 bases and J by 8 bases. Germline CDR1 is MNHEY and CDR2 is SVGEGT. CDR3 region: CASSYRQGEAFF. The CDR3 nucleotides read TGTGCCAGCAGTTACCGACAGGGAGAAGCTTTCTTT.